This T cell receptor beta chain was sequenced in a study of vaccination effects on CD4 cells after COVID-19. Study-level points and caveats: Sampling in the study covered few convalescent patients and included no early post-infection timepoints.

Details on this clone: Its antigen remains unknown.

Using viral peptide pools, the ViraFEST assay grew out antigen-specific CD4+ T cells prior to sequencing. An approximately nine-day culture period preceded the isolation of CD4+ T cells. Culturing of about 2 million PBMC per well took place with 8.5 to 10 IU/ml IL-2 and 9.5 to 10 ug/ml peptides. Days 3 and 7 were when half the medium was replaced with IL-2 medium. Looked up from germline, CDR1 is GTSNPN and CDR2 is SVGIG (reference sequence). The CDR3 sequence is 15 residues long. V lost 0 bases, J lost 2 bases, and 14 bases lay in between. Method: immunoSEQ multiplex PCR; TCRdb's copy keeps in-frame clones and lacks some. The profile covers 50,000 to 75,000 clones, with about four fifths appearing a single time and roughly 2.7% taken by the ten largest.

The chain is built from TRBV30 and TRBJ2-7; TRBD1 or TRBD2 may be the D gene (5 bases each). This clonotype originated in a human donor who received a COVID-19 vaccine. The sample consisted of CD4+ T cells from PBMCs cultured with HCoV-229E spike peptides, taken before COVID-19 vaccination. CDR3 protein: CAWSVRGRATYEQYV. Here the CDR3 DNA reads TGTGCCTGGAGTGTCCGGGGACGGGCCACCTACGAGCAGTACGTC.